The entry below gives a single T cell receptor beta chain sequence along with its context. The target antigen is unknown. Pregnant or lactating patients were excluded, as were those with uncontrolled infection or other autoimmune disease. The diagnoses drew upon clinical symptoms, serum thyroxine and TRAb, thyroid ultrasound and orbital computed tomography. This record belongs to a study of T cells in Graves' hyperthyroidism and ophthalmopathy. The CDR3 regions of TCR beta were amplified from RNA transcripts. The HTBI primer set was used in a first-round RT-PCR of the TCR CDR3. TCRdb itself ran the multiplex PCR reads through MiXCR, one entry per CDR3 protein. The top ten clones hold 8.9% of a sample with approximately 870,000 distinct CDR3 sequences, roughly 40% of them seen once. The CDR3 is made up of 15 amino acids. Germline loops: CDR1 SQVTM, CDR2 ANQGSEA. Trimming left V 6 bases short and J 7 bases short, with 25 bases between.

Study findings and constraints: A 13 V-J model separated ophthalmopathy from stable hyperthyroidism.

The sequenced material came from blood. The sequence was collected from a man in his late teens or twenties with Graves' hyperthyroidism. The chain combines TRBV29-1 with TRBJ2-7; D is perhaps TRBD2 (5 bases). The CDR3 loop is CSVLDGTGELREQYF. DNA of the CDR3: TGCAGCGTCCTGGACGGTACCGGGGAGCTGAGAGAGCAGTACTTC.